The T cell receptor beta chain under discussion was sequenced for a study of cytomegalovirus exposure and HLA in healthy donors. General study results and limits: Immune exposure information comprised only CMV serostatus. Most TCR beta V segments were productive about 90% or about 30% of the time in an earlier analysis. Accurate prediction of HLA-A and HLA-B alleles (for most subjects) was reportedly achieved from TCR beta sequences. Researchers reported from a later analysis that most CMV-associated TCR beta chains appeared HLA-restricted.

As to this clone: Its antigen is unknown.

The CDR3 sequence is 14 residues long. J gave up 8 bases and V 6 bases, and 10 bases lay outside the gene matches. Germline V gene data show CDR1 as MDHEN and CDR2 as SYDVKM. Researchers ran the PCR with 60 Vbeta and 13 Jbeta primers. The repertoire was sequenced with immunoSEQ multiplex PCR; TCRdb's copy has only in-frame clones and lacks some. Of roughly 180,000 clones listed, around a tenth are singletons. This TCR was recovered from a woman aged 30 to 39 in good health and CMV-seropositive. Sequencing was carried out using PBMCs. This chain connects TRBV28 to TRBJ2-3, with 8 bases identical to TRBD2. The CDR3: CASSTPTAGATQYF. As DNA, the CDR3 is TGTGCCAGCAGCACACCGACAGCGGGAGCTACGCAGTATTTT.